The following is a TCR beta chain sequence with its context. Authors' data handling: Amplification from reference gene primers served as the basis for estimated nucleated cell counts. Sequencing used immunoSEQ multiplex PCR; TCRdb keeps in-frame clones, though not all of them. Clonal size and the V and J genes are those of that table, whereas D and trimming came from the DNA. The sample contains tens of thousands of clones, about 82% of which appear only once. The source of the sample is a study of blood T cell repertoires in COVID-19. Overall study: Researchers got acute and convalescent COVID-19 samples from the United States, Italy and Spain. From T cells, B-cell-depleted T cells, or PBMCs came the material, which was cDNA or gDNA.

Germline CDR1 MDHEN, CDR2 SYDVKM. This CDR3 region has 14 residues. V lost 6 bases, J lost 4 bases, and 5 bases stayed unmatched. Material: peripheral blood. This clonotype originated in a woman in her sixties with acute or convalescent COVID-19. The chain carries TRBV28 and TRBJ2-5, with 10 bases lining up with TRBD1. CDR3 sequence (DNA): TGTGCCAGCAGGGGACAGGGGACGGCAGAGACCCAGTACTTC. Amino acids: CASRGQGTAETQYF.